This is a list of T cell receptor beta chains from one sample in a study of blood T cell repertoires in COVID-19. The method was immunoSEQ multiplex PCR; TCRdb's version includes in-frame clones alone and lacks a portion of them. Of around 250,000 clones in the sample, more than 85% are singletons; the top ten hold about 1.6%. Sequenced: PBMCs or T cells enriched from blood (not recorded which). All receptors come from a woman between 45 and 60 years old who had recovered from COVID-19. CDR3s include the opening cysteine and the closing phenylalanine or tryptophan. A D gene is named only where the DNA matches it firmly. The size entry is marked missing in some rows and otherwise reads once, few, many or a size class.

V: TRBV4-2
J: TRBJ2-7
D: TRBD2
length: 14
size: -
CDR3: CASSLGLALYEQYF

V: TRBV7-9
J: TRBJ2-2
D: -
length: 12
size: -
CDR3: CASSFLAGELFF

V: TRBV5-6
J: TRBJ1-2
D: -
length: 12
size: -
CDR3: CASSLPQGGNTF

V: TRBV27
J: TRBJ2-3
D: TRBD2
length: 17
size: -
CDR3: CASSLGIGTSISDTQYF

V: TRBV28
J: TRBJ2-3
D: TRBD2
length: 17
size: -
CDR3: CASSLWTGTSRTDTQYF

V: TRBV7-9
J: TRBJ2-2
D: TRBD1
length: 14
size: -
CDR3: CASSRQGGVGELFF

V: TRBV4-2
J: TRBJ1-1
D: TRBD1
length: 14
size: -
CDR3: CASSLDRENTEAFF

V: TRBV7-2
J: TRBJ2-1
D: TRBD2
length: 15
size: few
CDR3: CASSLGLAGYNEQFF

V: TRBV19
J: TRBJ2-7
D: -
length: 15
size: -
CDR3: CASSPRGGSTYEQYF

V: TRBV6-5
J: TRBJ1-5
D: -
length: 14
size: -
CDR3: CASSYSQGDQPQHF

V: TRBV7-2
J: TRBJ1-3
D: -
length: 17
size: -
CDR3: CASSLGAGRGDRNTIYF